The rows below give T cell receptor beta chains drawn from one sample of a study of blood T cell repertoires in COVID-19. The repertoire was sequenced with immunoSEQ multiplex PCR; TCRdb's copy has only in-frame clones and lacks some. This table holds over 100,000 clones, roughly 86% found once. Sample: peripheral blood. The receptors come from a man aged 40-49 years with acute or convalescent COVID-19. Both conserved end residues are part of each CDR3. A D gene is named only where the DNA matches it firmly. Size is omitted from some rows. Given values are once, few, many or a class for expanded clones.

>-|TRBV6-5|TRBJ2-2|-
TGTGCCAGCAGTCTCCGGGACAATAACGCCGGGGAGCTGTTTTTT
CASSLRDNNAGELFF
>TRBD2|TRBV30|TRBJ2-1|-
TGTGCCTGGAGCACAGCGGGGGGGCCAGTGGAGTTCTTC
CAWSTAGGPVEFF
>-|TRBV19|TRBJ2-3|-
TGTGCCAGTAGTATCCCCAGGGATACTAGCACAGATACGCAGTATTTT
CASSIPRDTSTDTQYF
>TRBD2|TRBV15|TRBJ2-4|-
TGTGCCACCAGCAAGAAGACTCTAGGACTAGCGGAGGGGAGCAAAAACATTCAGTACTTC
CATSKKTLGLAEGSKNIQYF
>TRBD2|TRBV10-3|TRBJ2-1|-
TGTGCCACCACGATAACTAGCGGGAATGACAATGAGCAGTTCTTC
CATTITSGNDNEQFF
>-|TRBV14|TRBJ1-1|-
TGTGCCAGCAGCCAAGATAACGGGAGGAACACTGAAGCTTTCTTT
CASSQDNGRNTEAFF
>TRBD2|TRBV18|TRBJ2-7|once
TGTGCCAGCTCACCGCGGGACTACTCCTACGAGCAGTACTTC
CASSPRDYSYEQYF
>TRBD2|TRBV18|TRBJ2-7|few
TGTGCCAGCTCACCAGCGGCTAGCGGGGGCGCAGAGCAGTACTTC
CASSPAASGGAEQYF
>TRBD2|TRBV5-6|TRBJ2-2|-
TGTGCCAGCAGCTTGATACTAGCGGGGAGCGGAAGGGAGCTGTTTTTT
CASSLILAGSGRELFF
>-|TRBV6-5|TRBJ2-2|-
TGTGCCAGCAGTTACGACAGGAGAACCGGGGAGCTGTTTTTT
CASSYDRRTGELFF
>TRBD1|TRBV4-3|TRBJ1-5|few
TGCGCCAGCAGCCAAGATTGGGACAGGAATCAGCCCCAGCATTTT
CASSQDWDRNQPQHF
>TRBD2|TRBV11-2|TRBJ2-3|once
TGTGCCAGCAGACAAGGGTTAGCGGGCCTCACAGATACGCAGTATTTT
CASRQGLAGLTDTQYF
>-|TRBV30|TRBJ1-2|-
TGTGCCTGGAGCAAGGGGTTCGGCTATGGCTACACCTTC
CAWSKGFGYGYTF
>TRBD1|TRBV7-2|TRBJ1-1|-
TGTGCCAGCAGCAGACGGACAGGGGTGATGACTGAAGCTTTCTTT
CASSRRTGVMTEAFF
>-|TRBV7-8|TRBJ1-1|-
TGTGCCAGCAGCTTTGAGGGAGACAACACTGAAGCTTTCTTT
CASSFEGDNTEAFF
>TRBD1|TRBV3-1/TRBV3-2|TRBJ1-2|-
TGTGCCAGCAGCCAAGTTAGTGGTTCCAGGGGGAACTATGGCTACACCTTC
CASSQVSGSRGNYGYTF
>TRBD1|TRBV4-1|TRBJ1-2|few
TGCGCCAGCAGCCAACCGGGACAGGTTTTTGTTGGCTACACCTTC
CASSQPGQVFVGYTF
>-|TRBV5-1|TRBJ1-1|medium-sized
TGCGCCAGCAGCTTGTCTCCCAGGGAGGACACTGAAGCTTTCTTT
CASSLSPREDTEAFF
>-|TRBV23-1|TRBJ1-5|-
TGCGCCAGCAGTCAATCTTTCGGAGAGTATCAGCCCCAGCATTTT
CASSQSFGEYQPQHF
>-|TRBV4-1|TRBJ1-2|-
TGCGCCAGCAGCCAAGCCCATGGGGGGAAAGATGGCTACACCTTC
CASSQAHGGKDGYTF
>TRBD2|TRBV5-4|TRBJ2-5|-
TGTGCCAGCAGCTTTACACCGGGACTAGCGCTCGAGACCCAGTACTTC
CASSFTPGLALETQYF
>TRBD1|TRBV4-2|TRBJ2-2|-
TGTGCCAGCAGCCAAGATTCGGCAGGGGGACACACCGGGGAGCTGTTTTTT
CASSQDSAGGHTGELFF
>TRBD1|TRBV19|TRBJ1-3|-
TGTGCCAGTAGTATCGGGACAGTTGGAAACACCATATATTTT
CASSIGTVGNTIYF
>-|TRBV9|TRBJ2-5|-
TGTGCCAGCAGCGTTACGGGGGAGACCCAGTACTTC
CASSVTGETQYF
>-|TRBV29-1|TRBJ2-7|few
TGCAGCGTTGACGGGGAGACTGGGGAGCAGTACTTC
CSVDGETGEQYF
>-|TRBV15|TRBJ1-5|-
TGTGCCACCAGCAGAGATCGGAACAGCCTAAATCAGCCCCAGCATTTT
CATSRDRNSLNQPQHF
>-|TRBV30|TRBJ2-7|-
TGTGCCTGGAGTGGGCGAGGTTTTCTGTCCTACGAGCAGTACTTC
CAWSGRGFLSYEQYF
>TRBD2|TRBV19|TRBJ2-3|-
TGTGCCAGTAGACTAGCGGGACGCACAGATACGCAGTATTTT
CASRLAGRTDTQYF
>-|TRBV6-2/TRBV6-3|TRBJ2-5|-
TGTGCCAGCAGTTACAACTTTCAGGACTTACAAGAGACCCAGTACTTC
CASSYNFQDLQETQYF
>-|TRBV7-2|TRBJ2-7|-
TGTGCCAGCAGCGATCGACAGGTCTTAGACTTC
CASSDRQVLDF
>-|TRBV19|TRBJ1-5|-
TGTGCCAGTAGTATAAAGAGCTCAGGGGTAAGCAATCAGCCCCAGCATTTT
CASSIKSSGVSNQPQHF
>TRBD2|TRBV4-3|TRBJ2-7|once
TGCGCCAGCAGCCAAGGATGGGGGGGGAAAACCTACGAGCAGTACTTC
CASSQGWGGKTYEQYF
>-|TRBV4-1|TRBJ1-3|-
TGCGCCAGCAGCCAGCAGACGACCCGGACAGCTGGAAACACCATATATTTT
CASSQQTTRTAGNTIYF
>TRBD2|TRBV19|TRBJ2-1|-
TGTGCCAGTAGTACCGGGACTAGCGGATACAATGAGCAGTTCTTC
CASSTGTSGYNEQFF